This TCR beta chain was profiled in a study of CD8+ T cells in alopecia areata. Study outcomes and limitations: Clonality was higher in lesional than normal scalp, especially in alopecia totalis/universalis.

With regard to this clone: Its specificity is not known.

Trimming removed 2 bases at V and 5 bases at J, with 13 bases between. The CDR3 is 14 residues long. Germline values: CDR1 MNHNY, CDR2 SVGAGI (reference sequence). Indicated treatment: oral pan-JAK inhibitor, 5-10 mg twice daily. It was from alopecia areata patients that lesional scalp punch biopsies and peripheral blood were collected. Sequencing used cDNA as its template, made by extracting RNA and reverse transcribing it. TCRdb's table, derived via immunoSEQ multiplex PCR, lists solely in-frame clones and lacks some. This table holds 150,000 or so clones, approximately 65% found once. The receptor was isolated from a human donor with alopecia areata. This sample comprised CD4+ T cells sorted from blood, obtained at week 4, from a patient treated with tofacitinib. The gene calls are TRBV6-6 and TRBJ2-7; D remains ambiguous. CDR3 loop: CASSYPTKQDEQYF. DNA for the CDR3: TGTGCCAGCAGTTACCCGACCAAGCAAGACGAGCAGTACTTC.